This T cell receptor (beta chain) is drawn from a study of cytomegalovirus exposure and HLA in healthy donors. With 3 bases clipped from V and 6 bases from J, the junction kept 12 bases outside the gene matches. The CDR3 totals 16 residues. Germline values: CDR1 MNHNS, CDR2 SASEGT. This clone appeared once. PCR employed 60 Vbeta and 13 Jbeta primers. Generated by immunoSEQ multiplex PCR, the TCRdb table keeps only in-frame clones and is missing some. There are about 140,000 clones in the sample; more than 75% occur only once, and 2% to 2.5% lies in the top ten. Material for sequencing was PBMCs. This clonotype was obtained from a man aged 50 to 60 in good health and CMV-seronegative. This rearrangement joins TRBV6-1 to TRBJ1-2, with 8 nucleotides matching TRBD1. In DNA form, the CDR3 reads TGTGCCAGCAGTGACCTAACAGGGGGGAGATCGCATGGCTACACCTTC. Protein sequence: CASSDLTGGRSHGYTF.